Listed below are T cell receptor beta chains from one sample, sequenced in a study of neurological immune-mediated disorders. MiXCR was run by TCRdb on the 5' RACE reads, yielding one entry per CDR3 protein. The table has tens of thousands of distinct CDR3 sequences, over 9% seen once. The sequencing input was PBMCs. The receptors originated from a woman aged 40 to 55 with HTLV-1-associated myelopathy (HAM/TSP). Each CDR3 is given with its conserved first and last residue. The D gene is left open where the match is weak. The size of a clone is reported for some rows only, either as once, few or many, or as a class for expanded clones.

TRBV12-3/TRBV12-4	many	TRBD2	TRBJ2-2	TGTGCCAGCAGTTTAATCCCGATCCTAGCGGGGGGGCTGGGTTGGACCGGGGAGCTGTTTTTT	CASSLIPILAGGLGWTGELFF
TRBV18	many	.	TRBJ1-1	TGTGCCAGCTCACCCGGGACACATCCCATGAACACTGAAGCTTTCTTT	CASSPGTHPMNTEAFF
TRBV7-6	many	.	TRBJ2-1	TGTGCCAGCAGTCATGGGGCAGGGGTCTACAATGAGCAGTTCTTC	CASSHGAGVYNEQFF
TRBV12-5	many	.	TRBJ2-2	TGTGCTAGTGGCGTTACGAACACCGGGGAGCTGTTTTTT	CASGVTNTGELFF
TRBV5-1	many	.	TRBJ1-1	TGCGCCAGCTGCCGAGGGCTGGGCACTGAAGCTTTCTTT	CASCRGLGTEAFF
TRBV6-1	many	TRBD1	TRBJ1-1	TGTGCCAGCAGTGTCGACAGGGGAACTGAAGCTTTCTTT	CASSVDRGTEAFF
TRBV4-2	many	.	TRBJ1-5	TGTGCCAGCAGCCAAGCCTTTGGGCAGGGCAATCAGCCCCAGCATTTT	CASSQAFGQGNQPQHF
TRBV18	.	.	TRBJ2-1	TGTGCCAGCTCACCAGGTTTCTCCTACAATGAGCAGTTCTTC	CASSPGFSYNEQFF
TRBV5-6	many	TRBD1	TRBJ2-1	TGTGCCAGCAGCTTGGATTTGGGTAGGGGGCCACCGAGCAATGAGCAGTTCTTC	CASSLDLGRGPPSNEQFF
TRBV20-1	.	TRBD2	TRBJ2-1	TGCAGTGCTAGAGGAACTAGCGTGAGAACCTACAATGAGCAGTTCTTC	CSARGTSVRTYNEQFF
TRBV4-3	many	.	TRBJ2-2	TGCGCCAGCAGCCAAGATTCAATCACCGGGGAGCTGTTTTTT	CASSQDSITGELFF
TRBV7-8	.	.	TRBJ1-5	TGTGCCAGCAGCTTACGGGGCACGGGGGACGGTCAGCCCCAGCATTTT	CASSLRGTGDGQPQHF
TRBV5-1	many	TRBD1	TRBJ2-2	TGCGCCAGCAGCTTGCGGACAGGGGGAGCCACCGGGGAGCTGTTTTTT	CASSLRTGGATGELFF
TRBV7-6	few	TRBD1	TRBJ2-1	TGTGCCTCCATCAGGGGGCAGCCCGACAATGAGCAGTTCTTC	CASIRGQPDNEQFF
TRBV5-1	many	.	TRBJ2-3	TGCGCCAGCAGCTTTTTGTGGGGACACACGGGAGATACGCAGTATTTT	CASSFLWGHTGDTQYF
TRBV20-1	many	.	TRBJ2-5	TGCAGTGCACTTATCGCGGGAGAGACCCAGTACTTC	CSALIAGETQYF